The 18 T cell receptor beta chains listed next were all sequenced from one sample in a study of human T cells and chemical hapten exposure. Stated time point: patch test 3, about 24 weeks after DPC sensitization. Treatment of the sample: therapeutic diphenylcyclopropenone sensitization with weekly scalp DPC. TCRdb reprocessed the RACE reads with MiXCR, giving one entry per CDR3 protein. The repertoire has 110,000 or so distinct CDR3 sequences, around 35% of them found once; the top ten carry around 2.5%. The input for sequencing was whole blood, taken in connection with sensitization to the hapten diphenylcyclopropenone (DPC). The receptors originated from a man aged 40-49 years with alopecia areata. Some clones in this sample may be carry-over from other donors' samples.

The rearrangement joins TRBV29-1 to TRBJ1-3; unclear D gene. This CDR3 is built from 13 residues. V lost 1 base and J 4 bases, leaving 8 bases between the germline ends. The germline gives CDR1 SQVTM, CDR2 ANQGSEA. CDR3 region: CSVEVGLGNTIYF. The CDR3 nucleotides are TGCAGCGTTGAAGTAGGCCTCGGAAACACCATATATTTT.

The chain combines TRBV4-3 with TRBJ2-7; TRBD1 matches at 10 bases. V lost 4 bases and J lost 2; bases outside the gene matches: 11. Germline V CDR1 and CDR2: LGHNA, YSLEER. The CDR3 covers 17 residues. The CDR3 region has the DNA TGCGCCAGCAGCCTGTCGCATCGTGGACAGGGGGCCTACGAGCAGTACTTC. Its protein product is CASSLSHRGQGAYEQYF.

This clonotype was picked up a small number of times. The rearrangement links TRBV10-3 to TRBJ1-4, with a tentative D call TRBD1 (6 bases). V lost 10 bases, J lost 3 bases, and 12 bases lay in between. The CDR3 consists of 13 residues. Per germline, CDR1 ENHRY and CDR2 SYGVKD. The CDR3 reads CASNRDPNEKLFF. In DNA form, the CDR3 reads TGTGCCAGCAACAGGGATCCTAATGAAAAACTGTTTTTT.

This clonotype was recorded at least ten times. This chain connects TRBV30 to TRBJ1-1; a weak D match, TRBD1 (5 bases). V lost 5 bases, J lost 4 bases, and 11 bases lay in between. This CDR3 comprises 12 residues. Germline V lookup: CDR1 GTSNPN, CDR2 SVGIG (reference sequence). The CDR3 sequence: CAWSQGGTEAFF. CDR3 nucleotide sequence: TGTGCCTGGTCTCAGGGTGGCACTGAAGCTTTCTTT.

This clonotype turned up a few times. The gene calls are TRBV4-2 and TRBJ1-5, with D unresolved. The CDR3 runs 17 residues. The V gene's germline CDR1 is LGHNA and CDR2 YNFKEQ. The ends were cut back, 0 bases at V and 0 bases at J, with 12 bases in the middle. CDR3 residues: CASSQDRRLDSNQPQHF. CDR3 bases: TGTGCCAGCAGCCAAGATAGACGCCTCGATAGCAATCAGCCCCAGCATTTT.

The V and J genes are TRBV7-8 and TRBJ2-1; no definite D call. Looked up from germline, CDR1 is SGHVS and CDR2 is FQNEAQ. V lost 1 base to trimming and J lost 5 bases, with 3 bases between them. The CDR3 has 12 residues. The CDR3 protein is CASSLVDNEQFF. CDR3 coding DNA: TGTGCCAGCAGCTTAGTCGACAATGAGCAGTTCTTC.

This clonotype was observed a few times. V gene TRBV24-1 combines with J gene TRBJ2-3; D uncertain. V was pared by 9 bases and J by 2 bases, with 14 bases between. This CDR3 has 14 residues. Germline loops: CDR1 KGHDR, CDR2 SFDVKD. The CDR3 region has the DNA TGTGCCACCGGCGAGACCAGAATCACAGATACGCAGTATTTT. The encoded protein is CATGETRITDTQYF.

The CDR3 coding sequence is TGTGCCAGCAGTGAAGCAGGGTATGGCAATCAGCCCCAGCATTTT. It specifies CASSEAGYGNQPQHF. This chain uses TRBV2 with TRBJ1-5; D not certain. V lost 0 bases and J lost 2, with 8 bases in between. CDR3 length: 15 amino acids. CDR1 is SNHLY, CDR2 FYNNEI, per germline.

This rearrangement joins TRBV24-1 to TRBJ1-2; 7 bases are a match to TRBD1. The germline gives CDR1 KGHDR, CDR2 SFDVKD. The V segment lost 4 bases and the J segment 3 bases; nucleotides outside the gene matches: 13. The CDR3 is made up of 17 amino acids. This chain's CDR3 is CATSEPLVAGGHYGYTF. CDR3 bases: TGTGCCACCAGTGAACCCCTCGTGGCAGGGGGGCACTATGGCTACACCTTC.

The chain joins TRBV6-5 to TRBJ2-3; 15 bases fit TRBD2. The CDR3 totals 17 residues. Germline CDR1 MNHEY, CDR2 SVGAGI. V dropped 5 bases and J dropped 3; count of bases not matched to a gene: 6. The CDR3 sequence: CASSKRTSGRETDTQYF. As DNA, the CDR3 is TGTGCCAGCAGTAAAAGGACTAGCGGGAGGGAAACAGATACGCAGTATTTT.

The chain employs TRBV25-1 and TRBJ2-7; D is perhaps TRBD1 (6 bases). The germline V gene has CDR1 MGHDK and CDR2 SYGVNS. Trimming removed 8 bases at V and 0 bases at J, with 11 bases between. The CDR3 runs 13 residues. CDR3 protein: CASGDKSSYEQYF. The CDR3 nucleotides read TGTGCCAGCGGGGACAAGAGCTCCTACGAGCAGTACTTC.

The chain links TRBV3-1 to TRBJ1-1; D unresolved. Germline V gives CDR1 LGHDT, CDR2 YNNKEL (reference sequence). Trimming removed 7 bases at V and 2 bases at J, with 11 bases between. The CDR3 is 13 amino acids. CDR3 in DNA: TGTGCCAGCACCTTGACAAGCAACACTGAAGCTTTCTTT. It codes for CASTLTSNTEAFF.

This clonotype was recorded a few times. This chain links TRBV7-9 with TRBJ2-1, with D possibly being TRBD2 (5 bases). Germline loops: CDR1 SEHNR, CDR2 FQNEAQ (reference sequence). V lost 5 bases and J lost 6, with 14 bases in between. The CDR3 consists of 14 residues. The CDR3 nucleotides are TGTGCCAGCAGCGGAGGTATTGAATCCAATGAGCAGTTCTTC. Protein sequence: CASSGGIESNEQFF.

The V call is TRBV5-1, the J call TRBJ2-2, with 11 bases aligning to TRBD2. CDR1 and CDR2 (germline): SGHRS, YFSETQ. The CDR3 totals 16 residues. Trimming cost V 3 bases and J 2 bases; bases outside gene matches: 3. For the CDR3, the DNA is TGCGCCAGCAGCTCGGGACTAGCGGATAACACCGGGGAGCTGTTTTTT. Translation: CASSSGLADNTGELFF.

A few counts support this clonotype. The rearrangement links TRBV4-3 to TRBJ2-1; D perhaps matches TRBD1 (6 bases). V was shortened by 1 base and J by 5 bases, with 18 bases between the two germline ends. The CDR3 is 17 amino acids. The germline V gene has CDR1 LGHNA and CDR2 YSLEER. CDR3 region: CASSQGLGMGADNEQFF. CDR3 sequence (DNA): TGCGCCAGCAGCCAAGGATTGGGAATGGGGGCGGACAATGAGCAGTTCTTC.

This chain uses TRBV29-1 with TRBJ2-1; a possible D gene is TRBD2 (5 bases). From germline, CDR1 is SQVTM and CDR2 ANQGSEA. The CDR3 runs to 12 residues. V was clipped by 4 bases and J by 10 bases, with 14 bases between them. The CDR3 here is CSVGRLTGEQFF. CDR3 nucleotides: TGCAGCGTTGGAAGACTAACCGGAGAGCAGTTCTTC.

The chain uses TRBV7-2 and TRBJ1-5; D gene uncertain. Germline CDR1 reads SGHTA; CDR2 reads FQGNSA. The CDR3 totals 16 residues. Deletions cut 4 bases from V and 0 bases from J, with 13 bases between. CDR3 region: CASSYRGGISNQPQHF. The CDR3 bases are TGTGCCAGCAGCTATAGAGGAGGGATTAGCAATCAGCCCCAGCATTTT.

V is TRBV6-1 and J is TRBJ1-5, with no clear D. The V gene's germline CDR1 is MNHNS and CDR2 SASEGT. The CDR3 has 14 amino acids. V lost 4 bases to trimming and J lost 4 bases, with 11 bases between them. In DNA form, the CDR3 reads TGTGCCAGCAGTGGAGCATCAGTAAATCAGCCCCAGCATTTT. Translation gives CASSGASVNQPQHF.